This TCR beta chain was observed in a study of cytomegalovirus exposure and HLA in healthy donors. Study-wide background: In terms of ancestry, the Caucasian-associated cluster contained about 81% of the approximately 400 genotyped donors.

PCR was performed using 60 Vbeta and 13 Jbeta primers. The assay was immunoSEQ multiplex PCR, and TCRdb's table has in-frame clones only and misses some. The profile covers roughly 120,000 clones, with 80% to 85% appearing a single time and about a fifth taken by the ten largest. The CDR3 is 13 amino acids. V lost 5 bases and J lost 5; bases outside the gene matches: 4. Germline V CDR1 and CDR2: SGHTA, FQGTGA. Sequenced sample: PBMCs. This TCR was sampled from a man aged 25-45 years in good health and CMV-seropositive. The chain links TRBV7-3 to TRBJ1-1; 8 bases line up with TRBD1. Here the CDR3 reads CASSRDRRTEAFF. The CDR3 DNA follows: TGTGCCAGCAGCCGGGACAGGAGGACTGAAGCTTTCTTT.